The 24 T cell receptor beta chains below were found in one sample sequenced in a study of chemoradiotherapy in HPV16-positive cancers. Here immunoSEQ multiplex PCR was the method, and the copy in TCRdb shows in-frame clones only, minus some. The sample records about 4,000 clones, about 95% being singletons. The specimen was collected from a patient who underwent chemoradiotherapy. Source of these receptors: a human donor with HPV-associated anogenital cancer.

V is TRBV11-2 and J is TRBJ1-1; D may be TRBD1 (5 bases). Trimming took 4 bases from V and 4 from J, leaving 10 bases between them. This CDR3 region has 13 residues. Germline CDR1 is SGHAT and CDR2 is FQNNGV. CDR3 sequence (DNA): TGTGCCAGCAGCTCGTCCGGGGGCACTGAAGCTTTCTTT. This gives the protein CASSSSGGTEAFF.

The chain uses TRBV6-5 and TRBJ2-5; 13 bases line up with TRBD2. Trimming cost V 6 bases and J 9 bases; bases outside gene matches: 10. CDR1 is MNHEY, CDR2 SVGAGI, per germline. There are 15 residues in the CDR3. The CDR3 DNA reads TGTGCCAGCAGACTAGCGGGGGGGCGGGGACAATCCCAGTACTTC. This translates into CASRLAGGRGQSQYF.

The V call is TRBV5-6, the J call TRBJ1-1, with D possibly being TRBD1 (5 bases). The germline V gene encodes CDR1 SGHDT and CDR2 YYEEEE. The CDR3 is 15 residues long. V was pared by 0 bases and J by 1 base, with 10 bases between. The DNA of the CDR3 is TGTGCCAGCAGCTTGGCCATGGGGGGGAACACTGAAGCTTTCTTT. Its protein is CASSLAMGGNTEAFF.

The V and J genes are TRBV7-9 and TRBJ2-7; the D is unclear. This CDR3 spans 12 amino acids. The germline V gene has CDR1 SEHNR and CDR2 FQNEAQ (reference sequence). V was shortened by 2 bases and J by 3 bases, with 5 bases between the two germline ends. The CDR3 DNA follows: TGTGCCAGCAGCTTACGCCTCTACGAGCAGTACTTC. It codes for CASSLRLYEQYF.

This chain joins TRBV28 and TRBJ1-2; no clear D. Germline-derived CDR1 and CDR2 are MDHEN and SYDVKM. The CDR3 has 13 residues. The ends were cut back, 5 bases at V and 8 bases at J, with 15 bases in the middle. The CDR3 sequence: CASSPSSRVGYTF. CDR3 DNA sequence: TGTGCCAGCAGTCCCTCGAGCCGGGTCGGCTACACCTTC.

This clone appeared once. This chain uses TRBV7-9 with TRBJ2-3; 8 bases map to TRBD2. Germline V lookup: CDR1 SEHNR, CDR2 FQNEAQ (reference sequence). The CDR3 length is 14 residues. V lost 3 bases, J lost 4 bases, and 3 bases stayed unmatched. The CDR3 DNA follows: TGTGCCAGCAGCTTCACTAGCGGCGCAGATACGCAGTATTTT. Encoded protein: CASSFTSGADTQYF.

This clone showed up just once. This sequence joins TRBV9 and TRBJ1-2, with 7 bases that match TRBD1. This CDR3 has 14 residues. Germline V CDR1 and CDR2: SGDLS, YYNGEE. Trimming cost V 3 bases and J 7 bases; bases outside gene matches: 9. The CDR3 sequence: CASSGSQGIGGYTF. The CDR3, as DNA: TGTGCCAGCAGCGGATCACAGGGGATCGGTGGCTACACCTTC.

J is TRBJ1-1 and V is TRBV29-1; unclear D gene. Trimming removed 8 bases from V and 5 bases from J, with 15 bases in between. The CDR3 contains 12 residues. Germline V CDR1 and CDR2: SQVTM, ANQGSEA. CDR3 amino acids: CSSLLGVTEAFF. The CDR3 nucleotides are TGCAGCTCACTACTCGGGGTTACTGAAGCTTTCTTT.

This chain links TRBV5-1 with TRBJ2-1; TRBD1 or TRBD2 may be the D gene (6 bases each). The CDR3 covers 14 residues. The germline CDR1 and CDR2 sequences are SGHRS and YFSETQ. V was pared by 1 base and J by 5 bases, with 10 bases between. CDR3 bases: TGCGCCAGCAGCTTGTCGGGGGCGGACAATGAGCAGTTCTTC. Protein product: CASSLSGADNEQFF. Full variable domain (remainder filled in from reference TRBV5-1 and TRBJ2-1): KAGVTQTPRYLIKTRGQQVTLSCSPISGHRSVSWYQQTPGQGLQFLFEYFSETQRNKGNFPGRFSGRQFSNSRSEMNVSTLELGDSALYLCASSLSGADNEQFFGPGTRLTVL.

This sequence joins TRBV18 and TRBJ1-5; no clear D gene. Germline lookup yields CDR1 KGHSH and CDR2 LQKENI. The CDR3 sequence is 14 residues long. Trimming pared 6 bases from V and 4 bases from J, leaving 13 bases between. The CDR3 loop reads CASSPQAGNQPQHF. DNA of the CDR3: TGTGCCAGCTCCCCCCAGGCGGGGAATCAGCCCCAGCATTTT.

The J gene is TRBJ1-5, the V gene TRBV5-5; D might be TRBD1 (6 bases). Germline CDR1 is SGHKS and CDR2 is YYEKEE (reference sequence). V shed 2 bases and J shed 0 bases, with 12 bases lying between them. The CDR3 covers 16 residues. CDR3 DNA sequence: TGTGCCAGCAGCTTATATGGGACAAATAGCAATCAGCCCCAGCATTTT. This translates into CASSLYGTNSNQPQHF.

In DNA form, the CDR3 reads TGCGCCAGCAGCTTGGGGTGGAGAGGCTACACCTTC. Protein sequence: CASSLGWRGYTF. The genes are TRBV5-1 and TRBJ1-2; no reliable D call. The CDR3 is 12 amino acids. Trimming took 0 bases from V and 8 from J, leaving 8 bases between them. From germline, CDR1 is SGHRS and CDR2 YFSETQ.

This rearrangement joins TRBV5-1 to TRBJ2-5; D remains unclear. The CDR3 length is 11 residues. The V end lost 0 bases, the J end lost 5 bases, and 2 bases lay between the germline ends. CDR1 and CDR2 (germline): SGHRS, YFSETQ. The CDR3 DNA is TGCGCCAGCAGCTTGGCGGAGACCCAGTACTTC. Translation: CASSLAETQYF.

The gene calls are TRBV5-1 and TRBJ1-6; the D gene is possibly TRBD1 (5 bases). Trimming stripped 4 bases from V and 5 bases from J, with 10 bases between. CDR1 and CDR2 (germline): SGHRS, YFSETQ. The CDR3 has 14 residues. The CDR3, as DNA: TGCGCCAGCAGCCCCGGACACAATAATTCACCCCTCCACTTT. Translating gives CASSPGHNNSPLHF.

This clone was seen once. The CDR3 here is CASTWGQGYEQYF. The CDR3 DNA reads as TGTGCCAGTACTTGGGGACAGGGCTACGAGCAGTACTTC. The rearrangement uses TRBV19 and TRBJ2-7; 9 bases align to TRBD1. There are 13 residues in the CDR3. The trim removed 7 bases at V and 3 bases at J, leaving 4 bases unmatched. The germline gives CDR1 LNHDA, CDR2 SQIVND (reference sequence).

The V call is TRBV25-1, the J call TRBJ2-1, with 11 bases matching TRBD1. Germline lookup yields CDR1 MGHDK and CDR2 SYGVNS. After removal of 3 bases from V and 3 bases from J, the junction contained 7 bases not matched to a gene. The CDR3 is 17 amino acids. CDR3 loop: CASSEGQGGTNYNEQFF. The CDR3 bases are TGTGCCAGCAGTGAGGGACAGGGGGGAACAAACTACAATGAGCAGTTCTTC.

The genes are TRBV19 and TRBJ1-5; possible D gene TRBD1, 6 bases. This CDR3 region has 13 residues. CDR1 LNHDA and CDR2 SQIVND come from the germline V gene (reference sequence). V was pared by 7 bases and J by 5 bases, with 12 bases between. The CDR3 is CASMARGDQPQHF. The CDR3 bases are TGTGCCAGTATGGCCAGGGGCGATCAGCCCCAGCATTTT.

This clone was seen a single time. The chain couples TRBV5-8 to TRBJ2-5; a possible D gene is TRBD1 (7 bases). The CDR3 has 14 residues. Germline V gives CDR1 SGHTS, CDR2 YDEGEE. Between the trimmed V and J ends, which lost 4 bases and 2 bases, there was a span of 12 bases. CDR3 residues: CASSPGGKQETQYF. The CDR3 DNA is TGTGCCAGCAGCCCAGGGGGGAAGCAAGAGACCCAGTACTTC.

The rearrangement links TRBV10-1 to TRBJ2-5; D call uncertain. In germline, CDR1 is WNHNN, CDR2 SYGVQD (reference sequence). This CDR3 comprises 15 residues. Trimming shortened V by 0 bases and J by 0 bases, and 8 bases separated the two germline ends. CDR3 DNA sequence: TGCGCCAGCAGTGAGTCTGGGATGTACCAAGAGACCCAGTACTTC. Amino acid sequence: CASSESGMYQETQYF.

V and J are TRBV7-3 and TRBJ1-1; 9 nucleotides agree with TRBD1. V was clipped by 4 bases and J by 4 bases; unmatched bases: 7. Germline V gene data show CDR1 as SGHTA and CDR2 as FQGTGA. The CDR3 spans 15 residues. CDR3: CASSSTGGPGTEAFF. The CDR3 bases are TGTGCCAGCAGCTCTACAGGGGGCCCGGGCACTGAAGCTTTCTTT.

V usage is TRBV4-2 and J usage is TRBJ2-3; 7 bases map to TRBD2. Trimming took 1 base from V and 2 from J; bases not matched to a gene: 3. Germline V lookup: CDR1 LGHNA, CDR2 YNFKEQ. The CDR3 consists of 15 residues. CDR3 sequence: CASSQGSGDTDTQYF. In DNA, the CDR3 is TGTGCCAGCAGCCAAGGCAGCGGGGACACAGATACGCAGTATTTT.

The sample holds one count of this clone. The rearrangement joins TRBV25-1 to TRBJ1-2, with 7 bases aligning to TRBD1. Unmatched junction bases numbered 7, after V lost 2 bases and J lost 4 bases. The length of the CDR3 is 15 residues. Germline V gives CDR1 MGHDK, CDR2 SYGVNS. The CDR3 is CASSESRGYSYGYTF. CDR3 bases: TGTGCCAGCAGTGAAAGCAGGGGGTATAGCTATGGCTACACCTTC.

The chain carries TRBV4-1 and TRBJ1-5; D perhaps matches TRBD1 (5 bases). Trimming took off 1 base at V and 0 bases at J, with 22 bases between the two ends. The CDR3 sequence is 20 residues long. Germline CDR1 MGHRA, CDR2 YSYEKL. The CDR3 spells CASSQVPQGPRFNSNQPQHF. In DNA form, the CDR3 reads TGCGCCAGCAGCCAAGTCCCGCAGGGCCCCCGTTTCAATAGCAATCAGCCCCAGCATTTT.

The chain joins TRBV9 to TRBJ1-2; D unresolved. This CDR3 has 15 residues. V was cut by 0 bases and J by 0 bases, with 9 bases left in between. CDR1 is SGDLS, CDR2 YYNGEE, per germline. The CDR3 region has the DNA TGTGCCAGCAGCGTAGGGGGTCAGACTAACTATGGCTACACCTTC. Residues: CASSVGGQTNYGYTF.